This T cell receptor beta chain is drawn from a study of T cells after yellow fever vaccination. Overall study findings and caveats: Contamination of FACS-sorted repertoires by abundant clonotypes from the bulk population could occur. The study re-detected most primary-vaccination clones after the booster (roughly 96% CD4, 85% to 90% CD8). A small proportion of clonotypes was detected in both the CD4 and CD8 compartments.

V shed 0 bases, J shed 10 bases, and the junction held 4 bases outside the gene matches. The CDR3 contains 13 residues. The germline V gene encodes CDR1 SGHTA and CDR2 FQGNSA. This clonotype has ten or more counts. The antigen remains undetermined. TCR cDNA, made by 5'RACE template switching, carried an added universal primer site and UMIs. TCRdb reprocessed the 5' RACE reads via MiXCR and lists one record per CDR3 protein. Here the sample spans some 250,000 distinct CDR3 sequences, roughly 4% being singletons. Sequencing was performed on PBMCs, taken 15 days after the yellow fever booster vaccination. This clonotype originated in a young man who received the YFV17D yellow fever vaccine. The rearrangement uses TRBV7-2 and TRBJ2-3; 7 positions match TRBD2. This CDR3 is CASSLAERGAQYF. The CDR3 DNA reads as TGTGCCAGCAGCTTAGCCGAGCGGGGTGCGCAGTATTTT. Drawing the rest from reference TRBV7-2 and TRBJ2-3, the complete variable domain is GAGVSQSPSNKVTEKGKDVELRCDPISGHTALYWYRQSLGQGLEFLIYFQGNSAPDKSGLPSDRFSAERTGGSVSTLTIQRTQQEDSAVYLCASSLAERGAQYFGPGTRLTVL.